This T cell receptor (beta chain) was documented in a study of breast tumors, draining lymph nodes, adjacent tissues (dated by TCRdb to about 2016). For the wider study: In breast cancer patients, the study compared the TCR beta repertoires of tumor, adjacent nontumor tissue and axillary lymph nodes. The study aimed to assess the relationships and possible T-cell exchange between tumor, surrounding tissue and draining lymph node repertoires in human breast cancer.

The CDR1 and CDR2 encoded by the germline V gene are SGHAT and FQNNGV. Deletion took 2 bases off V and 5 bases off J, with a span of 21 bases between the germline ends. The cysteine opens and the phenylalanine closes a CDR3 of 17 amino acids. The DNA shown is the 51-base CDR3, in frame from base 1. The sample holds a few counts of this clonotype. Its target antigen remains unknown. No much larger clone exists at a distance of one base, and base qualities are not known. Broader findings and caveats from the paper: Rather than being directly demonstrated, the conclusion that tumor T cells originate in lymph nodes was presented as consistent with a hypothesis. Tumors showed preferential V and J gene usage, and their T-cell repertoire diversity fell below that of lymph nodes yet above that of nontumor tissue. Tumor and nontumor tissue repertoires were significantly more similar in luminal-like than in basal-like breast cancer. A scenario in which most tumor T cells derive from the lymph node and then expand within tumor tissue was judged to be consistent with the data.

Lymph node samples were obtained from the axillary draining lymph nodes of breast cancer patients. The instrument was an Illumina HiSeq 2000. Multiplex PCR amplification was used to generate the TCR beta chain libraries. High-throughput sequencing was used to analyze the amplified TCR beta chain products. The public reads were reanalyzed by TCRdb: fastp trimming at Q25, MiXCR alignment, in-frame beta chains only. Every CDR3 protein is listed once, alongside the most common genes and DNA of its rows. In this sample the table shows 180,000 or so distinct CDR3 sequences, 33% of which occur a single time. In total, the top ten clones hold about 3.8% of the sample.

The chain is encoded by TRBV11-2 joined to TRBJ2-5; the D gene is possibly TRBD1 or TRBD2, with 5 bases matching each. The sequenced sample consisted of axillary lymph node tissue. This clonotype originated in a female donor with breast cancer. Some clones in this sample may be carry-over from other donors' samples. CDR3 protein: CASSLFRAAGPRETQYF. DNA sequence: TGTGCCAGCAGCTTATTTCGAGCGGCAGGGCCCCGGGAGACCCAGTACTTC.